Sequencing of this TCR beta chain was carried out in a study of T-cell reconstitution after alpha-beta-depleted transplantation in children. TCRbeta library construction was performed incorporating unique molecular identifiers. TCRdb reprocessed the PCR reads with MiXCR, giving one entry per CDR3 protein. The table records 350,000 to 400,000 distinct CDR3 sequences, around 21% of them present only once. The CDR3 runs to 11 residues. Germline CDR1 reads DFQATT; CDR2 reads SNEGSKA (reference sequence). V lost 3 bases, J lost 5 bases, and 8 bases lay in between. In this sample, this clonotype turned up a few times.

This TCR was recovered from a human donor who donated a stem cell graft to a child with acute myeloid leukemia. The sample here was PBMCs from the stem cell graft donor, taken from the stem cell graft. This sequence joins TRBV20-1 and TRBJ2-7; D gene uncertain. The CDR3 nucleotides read TGCAGTGCTAGCCCTCGCCACGAGCAGTACTTC. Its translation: CSASPRHEQYF.